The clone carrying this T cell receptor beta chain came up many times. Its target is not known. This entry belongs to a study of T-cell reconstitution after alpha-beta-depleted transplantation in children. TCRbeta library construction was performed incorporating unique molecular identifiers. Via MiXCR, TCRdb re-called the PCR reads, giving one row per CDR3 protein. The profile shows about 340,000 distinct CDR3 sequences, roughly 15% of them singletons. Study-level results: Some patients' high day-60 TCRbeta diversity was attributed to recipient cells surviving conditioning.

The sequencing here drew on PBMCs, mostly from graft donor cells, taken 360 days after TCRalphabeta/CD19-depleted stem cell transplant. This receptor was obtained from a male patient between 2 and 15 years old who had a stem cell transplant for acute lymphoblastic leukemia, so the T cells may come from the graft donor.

The CDR3 DNA is TGTGCCAGCAGCCAGTGGGGGCGAAGTGGGGCAATGAGCCGCGATGAGCAGTTCTTC. This gives the protein CASSQWGRSGAMSRDEQFF. The J gene is TRBJ2-1, the V gene TRBV4-2; maybe TRBD1 (6 bases). V was cut by 3 bases and J by 8 bases, with 29 bases left in between. Looked up from germline, CDR1 is LGHNA and CDR2 is YNFKEQ. The CDR3 is 19 residues long.